One and the same sample provided the 11 T cell receptor beta chains below, sequenced in a study of breast tumors, draining lymph nodes, adjacent tissues. Breast cancer patients provided tissue from their axillary draining lymph nodes. TCRdb processed the multiplex PCR reads anew with MiXCR; each CDR3 protein has one entry. The sample carries around 230,000 distinct CDR3 sequences, around 35% recorded once. The source material was axillary lymph node tissue. All receptors derive from a female donor with breast cancer. Some clones in this sample may be carry-over from other donors' samples.

This clonotype has a count of ten or more. The chain has TRBV20-1 and TRBJ2-5; D possibly uses TRBD1 or TRBD2 (5 bases each). Germline CDR1 and CDR2: DFQATT and SNEGSKA (reference sequence). V was clipped by 6 bases and J by 4 bases, with 21 bases between them. The CDR3 has 15 residues. The CDR3 sequence: CSAPSGTRIGETQYF. DNA of the CDR3: TGCAGTGCCCCCTCCGGGACGCGGATAGGAGAGACCCAGTACTTC.

The V call is TRBV4-2, the J call TRBJ1-4, with a weak D call TRBD1 (6 bases). In germline, CDR1 is LGHNA, CDR2 YNFKEQ. Trimming cost V 5 bases and J 0 bases, with 22 bases left between them. The CDR3 runs 19 residues. The CDR3 is CASSSGGRGFFATNEKLFF. The CDR3 DNA is TGTGCCAGCAGCTCCGGGGGCAGGGGTTTTTTTGCAACTAATGAAAAACTGTTTTTT.

This clonotype was seen many times. The chain recombines TRBV7-3 with TRBJ2-5; D not certain. Germline CDR1 and CDR2: SGHTA and FQGTGA. With 2 bases removed from V and 1 base from J, the gap between germline ends came to 8 bases. The CDR3 totals 14 residues. The CDR3 DNA sequence: TGTGCCAGCAGCTTATCTGGACCCCAAGAGACCCAGTACTTC. Residues: CASSLSGPQETQYF.

The chain combines TRBV12-5 with TRBJ2-2; 9 nucleotides align to TRBD1. This CDR3 contains 15 residues. CDR1 and CDR2 (germline): LGHNT, FRNRAP. The CDR3, as DNA: TGTGCCAGCAGTCGGGACAGGGCGACTGGTGGGGAGCTGTTTTTT. It is translated as CASSRDRATGGELFF. Full variable domain (remainder filled in from reference TRBV12-5 and TRBJ2-2): DARVTQTPRHKVTEMGQEVTMRCQPILGHNTVFWYRQTMMQGLELLAYFRNRAPLDDSGMPKDRFSAEMPDATLATLKIQPSEPRDSAVYFCASSRDRATGGELFFGEGSRLTVL.

This clonotype has a count of ten or more. The V and J genes are TRBV12-3 or TRBV12-4 and TRBJ2-1; 15 positions agree with TRBD2. The CDR3 runs 15 residues. J lost 13 bases, V lost 7 bases, and 11 bases had no gene match. The CDR3 is CASKRTSGRAIGQFF. CDR3 bases: TGTGCCAGCAAACGGACTAGCGGGAGGGCCATTGGACAGTTCTTC.

The chain links TRBV27 to TRBJ1-3; D possibly corresponds to TRBD1 (6 bases). The CDR3 has 16 amino acids. The V end lost 2 bases, the J end lost 8 bases, and 19 bases lay between the germline ends. CDR1 and CDR2 from the germline V gene are MNHEY and SMNVEV (reference sequence). The CDR3 region has the DNA TGTGCCAGCAGTTTAACCTTGGGGGGCTATGGCTACACCATATATTTT. This encodes CASSLTLGGYGYTIYF.

This clonotype has a count of ten or more. This chain uses TRBV20-1 with TRBJ2-3, with D perhaps matching TRBD1 or TRBD2 (5 bases each). In germline, CDR1 is DFQATT, CDR2 SNEGSKA (reference sequence). This CDR3 has 14 residues. The germline V and J ends were trimmed by 2 bases and 3 bases, with 12 bases remaining between them. CDR3 amino acids: CSARRTEGTDTQYF. In DNA, the CDR3 is TGCAGTGCTAGACGGACCGAGGGGACAGATACGCAGTATTTT.

The V and J genes are TRBV6-1 and TRBJ1-6; a weak D match, TRBD1 (6 bases). Germline V gives CDR1 MNHNS, CDR2 SASEGT. The V end lost 11 bases, the J end lost 7 bases, and 21 bases lay between the germline ends. The CDR3 loop spans 15 amino acids. The CDR3 here is CASTFMAGANSPLHF. The DNA of the CDR3 is TGTGCCTCAACCTTCATGGCAGGGGCAAATTCACCCCTCCACTTT.

This clonotype was detected a few times. This may arise from a read error, as a much more abundant clone is one base away. The CDR3 loop is CSAREGTVQATQYF. DNA for the CDR3: TGCAGTGCTAGAGAGGGGACAGTTCAAGCGACCCAGTACTTC. The V gene is TRBV20-1, the J gene TRBJ2-5; 7 bases are a match to TRBD1. The CDR3 spans 14 residues. CDR1 DFQATT and CDR2 SNEGSKA come from the germline V gene (reference sequence).

This clonotype came up once. At one of its ends the junction is not consistent with the germline gene, which may arise from a read error. The chain combines TRBV3-1 with TRBJ2-3; 15 bases are shared with TRBD2. This CDR3 contains 16 residues. Germline CDR1 LGHDT, CDR2 YNNKEL (reference sequence). CDR3 DNA: TGTGCCAGCAGCCCCGGGACTAGCGGGAGGTTAGATACGCTGTATTTT. This gives the protein CASSPGTSGRLDTLYF.

This clonotype came up many times. The chain links TRBV9 to TRBJ2-2, with 9 bases identical to TRBD1. CDR3 length: 16 amino acids. Germline V CDR1 and CDR2: SGDLS, YYNGEE. V shed 0 bases and J 4 bases; nucleotides not matched to a gene: 4. CDR3 bases: TGTGCCAGCAGCGTAGCACAGGGGGCCTTCACCGGGGAGCTGTTTTTT. It is translated as CASSVAQGAFTGELFF.